The T cell receptor (beta chain) under discussion was sequenced for a study of cytomegalovirus exposure and HLA in healthy donors. Notes on the study in general: Across donors, presence/absence analyses took sequencing depth to be roughly uniform. In an earlier analysis, most TCR beta V segments were productive about 87% or about 30% of the time. TCR beta sequences reportedly predicted most subjects' HLA-A and HLA-B alleles accurately. Per a later analysis, HLA-associated TCR beta chains showed more clonal expansion than other, equally common TCR beta chains.

A note on this clone: Its matching antigen is unknown.

A multiplex PCR was run with 60 Vbeta primers and 13 Jbeta primers. Libraries were prepared by immunoSEQ multiplex PCR; TCRdb keeps only in-frame clonotypes and omits some of them. Its table records about 200,000 clones. Germline assignment: CDR1 MNHEY and CDR2 SMNVEV (reference sequence). The V and J ends lost 4 bases and 2 bases, in that order; junction bases with no gene match: 7. This CDR3 has 15 amino acids. The sequence derives from a man younger than 45 in good health and CMV-seronegative. The sample was PBMCs. The genes are TRBV27 and TRBJ1-1; 7 nucleotides match TRBD1. Here the CDR3 reads CASSSAGTDNTEAFF. CDR3 DNA: TGTGCCAGCAGTTCTGCCGGGACAGATAACACTGAAGCTTTCTTT.